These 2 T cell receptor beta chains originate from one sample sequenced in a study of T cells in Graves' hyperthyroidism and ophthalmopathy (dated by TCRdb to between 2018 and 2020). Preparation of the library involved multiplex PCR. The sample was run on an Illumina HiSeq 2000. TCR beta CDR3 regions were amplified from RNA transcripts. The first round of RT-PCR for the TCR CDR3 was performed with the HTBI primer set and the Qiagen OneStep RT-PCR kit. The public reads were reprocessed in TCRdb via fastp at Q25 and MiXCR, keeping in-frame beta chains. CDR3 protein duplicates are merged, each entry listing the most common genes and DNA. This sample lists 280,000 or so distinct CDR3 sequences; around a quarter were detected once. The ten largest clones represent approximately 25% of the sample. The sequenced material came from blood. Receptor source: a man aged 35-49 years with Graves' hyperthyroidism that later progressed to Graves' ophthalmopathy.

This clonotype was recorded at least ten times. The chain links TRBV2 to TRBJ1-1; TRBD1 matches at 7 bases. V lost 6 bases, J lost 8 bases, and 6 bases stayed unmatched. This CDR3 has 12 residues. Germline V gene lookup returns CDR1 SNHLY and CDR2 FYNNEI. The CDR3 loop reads CASRPGTVEAFF. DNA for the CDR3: TGTGCCAGCAGACCCGGGACAGTAGAAGCTTTCTTT.

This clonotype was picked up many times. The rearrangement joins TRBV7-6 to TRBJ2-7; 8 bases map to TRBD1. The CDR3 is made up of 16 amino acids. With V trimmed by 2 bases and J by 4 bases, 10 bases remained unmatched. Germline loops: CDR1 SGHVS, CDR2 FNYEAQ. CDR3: CASSLSGTGGRYEQYF. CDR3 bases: TGTGCCAGCAGCTTATCTGGGACAGGCGGAAGGTACGAGCAGTACTTC.